The rows below give T cell receptor beta chains drawn from one sample of a study of shared clonotypes between healthy human individuals. This table comes from immunoSEQ multiplex PCR, and its TCRdb copy is limited to in-frame clones, with some not included. The sample holds about 2 million clones, approximately 94% seen once. Source material: naive CD8+ T cells sorted from blood. The receptor source for this set is a young man in good health. CDR3s include the opening cysteine and the closing phenylalanine or tryptophan. A D gene is named only where the DNA matches it firmly. Clone size is shown for a subset of rows, as once, few, many or a class of expanded clone.

v_call	clone_size	cdr3_length	d_call	j_call	cdr3_nt	cdr3_aa
TRBV19	NA	19	TRBD2	TRBJ2-3	TGTGCCAGTAGTATAATCGGACTAGCGGGAGGGGCCTCCACAGATACGCAGTATTTT	CASSIIGLAGGASTDTQYF
TRBV11-2	NA	14	NA	TRBJ2-1	TGTGCCAGCAGCTTAGTGCCTGGAAACAATGAGCAGTTCTTC	CASSLVPGNNEQFF
TRBV7-2	NA	13	NA	TRBJ1-2	TGTGCCAGCAGGGAGCCAGGGGAGCGGGGCTACACCTTC	CASREPGERGYTF
TRBV28	NA	14	NA	TRBJ2-3	TGTGCCAGCAGTTTCCGGGACCCCACAGATACGCAGTATTTT	CASSFRDPTDTQYF
TRBV13	NA	12	TRBD2	TRBJ2-4	TGTGCCAGCAGCGACATTAGCGGGAGGAGGGACTTC	CASSDISGRRDF
TRBV2	NA	14	NA	TRBJ2-6	TGTGCCAGCTCTAGGGTGGTGGGGGCCAACGTCCTGACTTTC	CASSRVVGANVLTF
TRBV30	once	13	TRBD1	TRBJ1-1	TGTGCCTGGAGCCTACAGGGGGGCACTGAAGCTTTCTTT	CAWSLQGGTEAFF
TRBV7-9	NA	15	NA	TRBJ2-3	TGTGCCAGCAGCTTATTTGGGAGTAGCCCAGATACGCAGTATTTT	CASSLFGSSPDTQYF
TRBV27	NA	15	TRBD1	TRBJ2-7	TGTGCCAGCAGTTCAGGGACAGGGAGCTCCTACGAGCAGTACTTC	CASSSGTGSSYEQYF
TRBV4-1	NA	16	NA	TRBJ2-3	TGCGCCAGCAGCCAAGAATACCAGACAGACACAGATACGCAGTATTTT	CASSQEYQTDTDTQYF
TRBV19	NA	13	TRBD1	TRBJ2-7	TGTGCCAGTAGTACCGACAGGGCCCACGAGCAGTACTTC	CASSTDRAHEQYF
TRBV6-1	NA	17	TRBD2	TRBJ2-3	TGTGCCAGCAGTGAAGAGGCCCTAGCGGGGGGCACAGATACGCAGTATTTT	CASSEEALAGGTDTQYF
TRBV9	NA	14	NA	TRBJ2-1	TGTGCCAGCAGCTCGGGACCCAGGGGCAATGAGCAGTTCTTC	CASSSGPRGNEQFF
TRBV4-1	NA	14	NA	TRBJ1-1	TGCGCCAGCAGCCTCCGACATTCCAACACTGAAGCTTTCTTT	CASSLRHSNTEAFF
TRBV9	NA	14	TRBD1	TRBJ1-6	TGTGCCAGCAGCGGGGACAGTTTACGGTCACCCCTCCACTTT	CASSGDSLRSPLHF
TRBV27	NA	17	TRBD2	TRBJ2-1	TGTGCCAGCAGTTTACTAGCGGGGGTGAGCTCCTACAATGAGCAGTTCTTC	CASSLLAGVSSYNEQFF
TRBV29-1	NA	17	TRBD2	TRBJ2-1	TGCAGCACCTCGGGACTAGCGGGAGGGCCTTCCTACAATGAGCAGTTCTTC	CSTSGLAGGPSYNEQFF
TRBV5-6	NA	14	NA	TRBJ1-4	TGTGCCAGCAGCTTCTCGACAATAGGAGAAAAACTGTTTTTT	CASSFSTIGEKLFF
TRBV7-2	NA	13	NA	TRBJ1-5	TGTGCCAGCAGCTTAGAGAACAATCAGCCCCAGCATTTT	CASSLENNQPQHF
TRBV28	NA	15	NA	TRBJ1-2	TGTGCCAGCAACCACCCTGCTCAGACTTCCTATGGCTACACCTTC	CASNHPAQTSYGYTF
TRBV7-3	NA	16	NA	TRBJ1-1	TGTGCCAGCAGCTCTTGGGGGGAATCTGTCACTGGTGAAGCTTTCTTT	CASSSWGESVTGEAFF
TRBV5-8	NA	14	TRBD2	TRBJ2-1	TGTGCCAGCACCACTAGCGGGGCCTACAATGAGCAGTTCTTC	CASTTSGAYNEQFF
TRBV27	NA	15	TRBD2	TRBJ2-3	TGTGCCAGCAGTTTACTGAGCGGGGGAACAGATACGCAGTATTTT	CASSLLSGGTDTQYF
TRBV7-6	NA	15	TRBD2	TRBJ2-7	TGTGCCAGCAGCCTACTAGCGGAGCCCTTGGACGAGCAGTACTTC	CASSLLAEPLDEQYF
TRBV6-6	NA	15	TRBD1	TRBJ2-2	TGTGCCAGCAGTTTACAGGGGGCAAGGACCGGGGAGCTGTTTTTT	CASSLQGARTGELFF
TRBV7-2	NA	15	NA	TRBJ2-7	TGTGCCAGCAGCACTCCCTCGGGCCTCATGACCGAGCAGTACTTC	CASSTPSGLMTEQYF